This passage covers 27 T cell receptor beta chains from one sample sequenced in a study of blood T cell repertoires in COVID-19. Sequencing was performed with immunoSEQ multiplex PCR; in TCRdb, only in-frame clones are kept and a portion is missing. The sample contains about 190,000 clones, roughly 79% of which appear only once. The sample consisted of peripheral blood. These TCRs come from a man between 60 and 75 years old with active or convalescent COVID-19.

This clone was counted between two and nine times. V usage is TRBV14 and J usage is TRBJ2-1, with TRBD2 identical over 8 bases. Germline trimming cut 0 bases from V and 15 bases from J; bases unmatched to any gene: 19. In germline, CDR1 is SGHDN, CDR2 FVKESK. CDR3 size: 17 residues. CDR3 nucleotides: TGTGCCAGCAGCCAAGAAGTAGGAGGTCTAGCGGGCGCCAGGACGTTCTTC. This encodes CASSQEVGGLAGARTFF.

DNA of the CDR3: TGTGCCAGCAGTTTGTTGGCGGTAATGGGTGAGACCCAGTACTTC. Protein: CASSLLAVMGETQYF. The rearrangement links TRBV28 to TRBJ2-5; no definite D call. The V and J ends lost 3 bases and 5 bases respectively, with 16 bases between them. Germline CDR1 MDHEN, CDR2 SYDVKM. This CDR3 has 15 amino acids.

This chain links TRBV6-5 with TRBJ1-2, with D possibly matching TRBD1 (5 bases). V lost 5 bases and J lost 4, with 11 bases in between. CDR1 MNHEY and CDR2 SVGAGI come from the germline V gene. This CDR3 is 13 amino acids long. Here the CDR3 reads CASSPRQLYGYTF. The CDR3 coding sequence is TGTGCCAGCAGTCCCAGACAGCTCTATGGCTACACCTTC.

This clone was recorded only once. The rearrangement links TRBV21-1 to TRBJ1-5. TRBV21-1 is termed a pseudogene. The CDR3 has 16 residues. CDR3 protein: CASSTKGVNGNQPQHF. The CDR3 DNA follows: TGTGCCAGCAGCACGAAGGGAGTTAACGGTAATCAGCCCCAGCATTTT.

The chain is built from TRBV3-1 (or the pseudogene TRBV3-2) and TRBJ2-3, with a possible D match to TRBD1 (6 bases). The CDR3 has 14 residues. Trimming left V 5 bases short and J 4 bases short, with 13 bases between. Germline V gene sequence: CDR1 LGHDT, CDR2 YNNKEL (reference sequence). The CDR3 DNA sequence: TGTGCCAGCAGCTTCACAGGGACGGCAGATACGCAGTATTTT. Translation gives CASSFTGTADTQYF.

The V and J genes are TRBV10-3 and TRBJ1-2, with 9 bases matching TRBD1. The CDR3 contains 14 residues. V shed 10 bases and J 4 bases; nucleotides not matched to a gene: 10. CDR1 and CDR2 (germline): ENHRY, SYGVKD. The CDR3 is CATIQGAVSYGYTF. As DNA, the CDR3 is TGTGCCACCATACAGGGGGCGGTATCCTATGGCTACACCTTC.

The CDR3 DNA reads as TGTGCCAGCAGTTTTGTAGGTCAGGTCACAGATACGCAGTATTTT. Translating gives CASSFVGQVTDTQYF. The chain carries TRBV28 and TRBJ2-3; D not certain. CDR3 length: 15 residues. CDR1 and CDR2 from the germline V gene are MDHEN and SYDVKM. Trimming pared 3 bases from V and 2 bases from J, leaving 12 bases between.

The rearrangement links TRBV15 to TRBJ1-5; D not certain. This CDR3 has 13 amino acids. V lost 3 bases and J lost 15, with 18 bases in between. From germline, CDR1 is LNHNV and CDR2 YYDKDF (reference sequence). CDR3 sequence (DNA): TGTGCCACCAGCAGTTCCCCGGGCGGGAGGATGCATTTT. Its translation: CATSSSPGGRMHF.

The CDR3 region has the DNA TGTGCCAGCAGCCACTCGCGGGGCGGGAGTATCTATGAGCAGTTCTTC. Encoded protein: CASSHSRGGSIYEQFF. The chain uses TRBV3-1 (or the pseudogene TRBV3-2) and TRBJ2-1; 7 nucleotides match TRBD2. The CDR3 has 16 residues. Per the germline V gene, CDR1 is LGHDT and CDR2 is YNNKEL (reference sequence). J gave up 8 bases and V 3 bases, and 13 bases lay outside the gene matches.

The chain couples TRBV6-5 to TRBJ1-4, with a weak D call TRBD1 (6 bases). V lost 7 bases to trimming and J lost 3 bases, with 15 bases between them. Germline-derived CDR1 and CDR2 are MNHEY and SVGAGI. The CDR3 length is 15 residues. The CDR3 protein is CASKAQGWSNEKLFF. CDR3 DNA: TGTGCCAGCAAAGCTCAGGGGTGGTCTAATGAAAAACTGTTTTTT.

The V and J genes are TRBV7-3 and TRBJ2-2; TRBD1 agrees at 8 bases. The V and J ends lost 3 bases and 7 bases, in that order; junction bases with no gene match: 1. Germline CDR1 and CDR2: SGHTA and FQGTGA. This CDR3 contains 13 residues. This chain's CDR3 is CASSLTGDGELFF. CDR3 nucleotide sequence: TGTGCCAGCAGCTTGACAGGGGACGGGGAGCTGTTTTTT.

This clone was recorded at least ten times. The J gene is TRBJ2-7, the V gene TRBV5-5, with 9 bases aligning to TRBD2. The length of the CDR3 is 13 residues. CDR1 and CDR2 (germline): SGHKS, YYEKEE (reference sequence). The CDR3 sequence is CASSLDTASGKSV. The DNA for the CDR3 is TGTGCCAGCAGCTTGGACACGGCTAGCGGGAAATCAGTC.

This clone has just a few counts. The rearrangement uses TRBV5-6 and TRBJ2-7; D might be TRBD1 (6 bases). From germline, CDR1 is SGHDT and CDR2 YYEEEE. The length of the CDR3 is 14 residues. Deletions cut 2 bases from V and 0 bases from J, with 9 bases between. Written as DNA, the CDR3 is TGTGCCAGCAGCTTAGGGGGAGACTCCTACGAGCAGTACTTC. Translating gives CASSLGGDSYEQYF.

The V gene is TRBV19, the J gene TRBJ2-5; 8 positions agree with TRBD2. J was trimmed by 3 bases and V by 8 bases; bases with no gene match: 11. The CDR3 length is 15 residues. The V gene's germline CDR1 is LNHDA and CDR2 SQIVND (reference sequence). CDR3 sequence reads: CASASAGDGEETQYF. In DNA form, the CDR3 reads TGTGCCAGTGCGTCAGCGGGAGATGGGGAAGAGACCCAGTACTTC.

With regard to this clone: This specimen includes other DNA sequences encoding the same CDR3. This chain joins TRBV12-3 or TRBV12-4 and TRBJ2-7; D is uncertain. The V end was cut by 7 bases, the J end by 4 bases, with 8 bases between. There are 11 residues in the CDR3. This CDR3 reads CASTRGYEQYF. CDR3 DNA sequence: TGTGCCAGCACCCGCGGTTACGAGCAGTACTTC.

The rearrangement uses TRBV6-1 and TRBJ2-7, with D possibly being TRBD1 (6 bases). This CDR3 region has 16 residues. The germline V and J ends were trimmed by 4 bases and 2 bases, with 18 bases remaining between them. Germline CDR1 MNHNS, CDR2 SASEGT. Here the CDR3 DNA reads TGTGCCAGCAGTGGGGGGATGCAGGGGACAACCTACGAGCAGTACTTC. This codes for CASSGGMQGTTYEQYF.

The J gene is TRBJ2-1, the V gene TRBV7-2; 10 bases are shared with TRBD2. The V gene end was trimmed by 2 bases and the J gene end by 4 bases; junction bases not matched to a gene: 8. CDR3 size: 17 residues. Germline CDR1 SGHTA, CDR2 FQGNSA. CDR3 protein: CASSLLGTSGTYNEQFF. The CDR3 nucleotides are TGTGCCAGCAGCTTACTTGGAACTAGCGGGACGTACAATGAGCAGTTCTTC.

The chain is built from TRBV5-1 and TRBJ1-1; maybe TRBD1 (5 bases). The length of the CDR3 is 14 residues. Germline lookup yields CDR1 SGHRS and CDR2 YFSETQ. Trimming stripped 0 bases from V and 4 bases from J, with 10 bases between. As DNA, the CDR3 is TGCGCCAGCAGCTTGGAAGGGAGGGGCACTGAAGCTTTCTTT. Translation gives CASSLEGRGTEAFF.

The CDR3 region has the DNA TGTGCCAGCAGTGGGTGGACAGGGGTGAACACTGAAGCTTTCTTT. Residues: CASSGWTGVNTEAFF. The rearrangement links TRBV28 to TRBJ1-1; 9 positions agree with TRBD1. Germline CDR1 reads MDHEN; CDR2 reads SYDVKM. CDR3 length: 15 residues. V lost 5 bases and J lost 0; bases outside the gene matches: 4.

The genes are TRBV10-3 and TRBJ1-5, with D possibly matching TRBD1 (5 bases). The germline CDR1 and CDR2 sequences are ENHRY and SYGVKD. V was pared by 6 bases and J by 5 bases, with 14 bases between. The CDR3 is 14 residues long. The CDR3 is CAIRAGGLDQPQHF. The CDR3 region has the DNA TGTGCCATCAGGGCGGGGGGATTGGATCAGCCCCAGCATTTT.

To note about this clone: Other DNA sequences in the same sample also yield this CDR3. The chain combines TRBV5-1 with TRBJ1-1; D not certain. Germline V gene lookup returns CDR1 SGHRS and CDR2 YFSETQ. This CDR3 contains 14 residues. V was shortened by 0 bases and J by 1 base, with 7 bases between the two germline ends. The CDR3 DNA reads TGCGCCAGCAGCTTGGGGCAGGAGAACACTGAAGCTTTCTTT. This codes for CASSLGQENTEAFF.

The chain joins TRBV18 to TRBJ1-1, with 7 positions matching TRBD1. Looked up from germline, CDR1 is KGHSH and CDR2 is LQKENI. The J segment lost 11 bases and the V segment lost 6 bases, leaving 12 bases of the junction unmatched. The CDR3 has 13 residues. In DNA, the CDR3 is TGTGCCAGCTCGACCTCAGGGGGGACAGTCGCTTTCTTT. As protein: CASSTSGGTVAFF.

This CDR3 reads CASSLGVYGGLTPHEQYF. The CDR3 DNA follows: TGTGCCAGCAGCTTAGGGGTATATGGGGGCCTCACCCCCCACGAGCAGTACTTC. The chain employs TRBV7-9 and TRBJ2-7; weak D call: TRBD1 (6 bases). V was cut by 1 base and J by 5 bases, with 24 bases left in between. CDR3 length equals 18 residues. Germline assignment: CDR1 SEHNR and CDR2 FQNEAQ (reference sequence).

This clone was seen once. A read error may account for a junction end that differs from germline. The chain uses TRBV28 and TRBJ2-2; tentatively, D is TRBD2 (5 bases). The CDR3 is 19 amino acids. Germline V CDR1 and CDR2: MDHEN, SYDVKM. The CDR3, as DNA: TGTGCCAGCACCTTAACCCGGGGATTTACACCGGAACCGACCGAGGAGCTGTTTTTT. Translated: CASTLTRGFTPEPTEELFF.

For this clone: Other DNA sequences in the sample encode the same CDR3. This chain uses TRBV12-3 or TRBV12-4 with TRBJ2-5, with 7 bases lining up with TRBD1. This CDR3 region has 13 residues. V was pared by 6 bases and J by 2 bases, with 3 bases of the junction left unmatched. CDR3 coding DNA: TGTGCCAGCAGACGACAGGGACAAGAGACCCAGTACTTC. Encoded protein: CASRRQGQETQYF.

The chain links TRBV7-2 to TRBJ1-2, with D perhaps matching TRBD1 (6 bases). Trimming took 4 bases from V and 4 from J, leaving 16 bases between them. The CDR3 is made up of 15 amino acids. CDR1 and CDR2 from the germline V gene are SGHTA and FQGNSA. The CDR3 loop is CASSSRTATSYGYTF. Here the CDR3 DNA reads TGTGCCAGCAGCTCCCGGACAGCCACCAGCTATGGCTACACCTTC.

V and J are TRBV7-8 and TRBJ2-7; 7 bases map to TRBD2. The CDR3 extends over 15 amino acids. Germline loops: CDR1 SGHVS, CDR2 FQNEAQ. V dropped 2 bases and J dropped 8; count of bases not matched to a gene: 12. The DNA for the CDR3 is TGTGCCAGCAGCTTATTGACTAGCACAGGTGGGAAGCAGTACTTC. This sequence encodes CASSLLTSTGGKQYF.